The clone carrying this TCR beta chain was observed a few times. The antigen is undetermined. This record comes from a study of type 1 regulatory T cells. Study-level background: T-allo10 is an in vitro-generated, Tr1-enriched CD4 T cell product specific for alloantigen.

TCRdb recomputed calls from the reads with MiXCR, one row per CDR3 protein. The sample lists about 24,000 distinct CDR3 sequences; around half were seen once. V shed 5 bases, J shed 4 bases, and the junction held 11 bases outside the gene matches. The CDR3 contains 16 residues. The germline V gene has CDR1 SEHNR and CDR2 FQNEAQ (reference sequence). The gene calls are TRBV7-9 and TRBJ2-3, with 8 bases fitting TRBD2. The source material was cultured T cells, either the whole culture or a sorted T cell fraction (not recorded which). This receptor was taken from a human donor in good health. The CDR3 coding sequence is TGTGCCAGCAGCGACATCGGGGGGGGGCCGGCAGATACGCAGTATTTT. Its protein is CASSDIGGGPADTQYF.